This T cell receptor (beta chain) appears in the sequencing data of a study of blood T cell repertoires in COVID-19 (dated by TCRdb to the early 2020s). As for the study more broadly: Samples from collaborators originated in the United States, Italy and Spain and spanned both the acute and convalescent phases of COVID-19. The material from the prospective study consisted of cDNA or gDNA derived from T cells, B-cell-depleted T cells, or PBMCs. Deeply sampled blood TCRbeta repertoires from subjects exposed to, actively infected with, or recovered from COVID-19 were included in the dataset. The repertoires were released in a freely available public database meant as a resource for research on the immune response to SARS-CoV-2. Samples came from the ongoing ImmuneRACE study (first 160 participants) plus 1,254 subjects from 6 global collaborators. Sample metadata almost always included a de-identified subject ID, COVID-19 status, age in years and sex. Where available, HLA class I and class II types were obtained from metadata supplied by the sample provider rather than from assay-based typing.

About this clone itself: Its antigen has not been determined. The record has no base qualities; no much larger clone is one base away.

The immunoSEQ Assay, a bias-controlled multiplex PCR, was used to amplify TCRbeta CDR3 regions from genomic DNA. The source study handled its data this way. The number of nucleated cells in each sample was estimated from the amplification of reference gene primers within the assay. To quantify the absolute abundance of each unique TCRbeta CDR3 rearrangement, sequence reads were collapsed and filtered. For each sample, productive Simpson clonality was calculated by taking the square root of Simpson's diversity index across productive rearrangements. The table was pulled from immuneACCESS by TCRdb, which kept in-frame rearrangements only. Such tables lose some clones; where checked, under half of the loss comes from unresolved V genes, and the rest has no known cause. V and J calls and clone size are copied from that table; D and trimming were computed from the DNA. This sample lists 120,000 to 150,000 clones; less than 90% were detected once. The ten largest clones capture 5% to 6% of the sample.

Participants in the prospective study were aged roughly 18 to 100 years, lived in some 24 United States geographic areas, and enrolled through a virtual design. In the prospective study, cohorts were assigned on the basis of participant-reported clinical history obtained from a screening survey and a study questionnaire. In the prospective study, mobile phlebotomists collected whole blood, serum and a nasopharyngeal or oropharyngeal swab from each participant. Additional blood draws and questionnaires over a 2-month period could optionally be provided by prospective study participants. Blood samples from the prospective study were shipped frozen or at room temperature prior to DNA extraction. The CDR3 holds 15 amino acids from the cysteine to the phenylalanine. Only the CDR3 DNA is retained, 45 bases long and in frame from the first base. V is cut back by 5 bases and J by 4 bases, with 8 bases in the junction unmatched. CDR1 and CDR2 are read off the germline V gene (reference sequence) as LNHDA and SQIVND.

The investigation overall reported the following: How much clinical and demographic metadata was included differed by source and by participant, and the metadata was provided uncurated.

The chain was built from TRBV19 and TRBJ1-5; 7 of the junction bases match TRBD1. The TCR was taken from a man in his forties with acute COVID-19. Sequenced: PBMCs or T cells enriched from blood (not recorded which). The base sequence is TGTGCCAGTAGTCATGGACAGGAAGCTAATCAGCCCCAGCATTTT. The resulting protein is CASSHGQEANQPQHF.